The clone carrying this T cell receptor beta chain was seen once. At one end, the junction sequence differs from germline, possibly due to a read error. The sample belongs to a study of regulatory T cells in long-lasting Graves disease. The time point is: newly diagnosed GD, antithyroid drugs for less than 3 months. Isolated PBMC RNA provided the starting material for the TCR library. CDR3 regions were amplified by Arm-PCR using iRepertoire HTBI primers to build TCR beta libraries. Using its own MiXCR run on the multiplex PCR reads, TCRdb lists one record per CDR3 protein. Among hundreds of thousands of distinct CDR3 sequences listed, roughly 14% were seen once. The CDR3 has 12 amino acids. The same specimen was also included in a second study, on T cells in Graves' hyperthyroidism and ophthalmopathy.

The sequences come from peripheral blood mononuclear cells (PBMCs), collected at new diagnosis, from a patient treated with antithyroid drugs. This sequence was found in a man aged 30 to 39 with Graves disease. V is TRBV12-3 or TRBV12-4 and J is TRBJ2-3, with D maybe TRBD2 (5 bases). In DNA, the CDR3 is TGCCCCAGCAGTTTAGTGGCGGGTACGCAGTATTTT. It yields the protein CPSSLVAGTQYF.